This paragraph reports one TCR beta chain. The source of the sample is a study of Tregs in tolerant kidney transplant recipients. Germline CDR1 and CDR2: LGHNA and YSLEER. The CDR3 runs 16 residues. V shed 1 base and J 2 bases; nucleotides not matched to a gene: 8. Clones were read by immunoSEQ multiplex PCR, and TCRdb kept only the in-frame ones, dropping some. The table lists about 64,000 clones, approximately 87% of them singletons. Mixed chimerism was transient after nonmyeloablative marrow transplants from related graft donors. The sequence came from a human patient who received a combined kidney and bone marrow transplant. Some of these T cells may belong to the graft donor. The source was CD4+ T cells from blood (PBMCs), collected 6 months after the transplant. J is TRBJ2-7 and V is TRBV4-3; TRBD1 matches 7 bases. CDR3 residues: CASSQVLGGLPYEQYF. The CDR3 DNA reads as TGCGCCAGCAGCCAAGTTCTAGGGGGCCTTCCCTACGAGCAGTACTTC.